This is a list of T cell receptor beta chains from one sample in a study of blood T cells in healthy people across ages. Using its own MiXCR run on the 5' RACE reads, TCRdb lists one record per CDR3 protein. The table shows around 870,000 distinct CDR3 sequences, with about 30% occurring only once. Sequencing used blood. The receptors come from an elderly woman in good health. CDR3s include the opening cysteine and the closing phenylalanine or tryptophan. A D gene is named only where the DNA matches it firmly. Only some rows state a clone size, as once, few, many or a class for expanded clones.

j_gene | d_gene | v_gene | abundance | CDR3nt | CDR3aa
TRBJ2-1 | TRBD1 | TRBV5-1 | many | TGCGCCAGCAGCCGGGACAGGAACTATGAGCAGTTCTTC | CASSRDRNYEQFF
TRBJ1-6 | TRBD1 | TRBV12-3/TRBV12-4 | many | TGTGCCAGCAGTGACTTTAGGACAGGGAACAATTCACCCCTCCACTTT | CASSDFRTGNNSPLHF
TRBJ2-6 | TRBD1 | TRBV29-1 | - | TGCAGCGTTACAGGGGCCTCTGGGGCCAACGTCCTGACTTTC | CSVTGASGANVLTF
TRBJ2-5 | - | TRBV11-2 | many | TGTGCCAGCACCCCCGAGGCCCAAGAGACCCAGTACTTC | CASTPEAQETQYF
TRBJ2-6 | TRBD1 | TRBV20-1 | many | TGCAGTGCTTCGGGACAGGGTGTTACTGGGGCCAACGTCCTGACTTTC | CSASGQGVTGANVLTF
TRBJ1-4 | TRBD1 | TRBV7-2 | many | TGTGCCAGCAGCAGCGACAGGGGTGACGAAAAACTGTTTTTT | CASSSDRGDEKLFF
TRBJ2-6 | - | TRBV20-1 | many | TGCAGTGCTAGAGCCACAGGGTTAGGGGCCAACGTCCTGACTTTC | CSARATGLGANVLTF
TRBJ1-4 | - | TRBV7-9 | many | TGTGCCAGCAGCTCAGGCTCAGGGGTAACTAATGAAAAACTGTTTTTT | CASSSGSGVTNEKLFF
TRBJ1-3 | - | TRBV11-2 | - | TGTGCCAGCAGCTTAACAGCCTCCTGGAGAAACACCATATATTTT | CASSLTASWRNTIYF
TRBJ1-5 | TRBD1 | TRBV6-2/TRBV6-3 | - | TGTGCCAGCAGTTACTCTCGATACCGAAGGACAGGGGTTGGCCAGCCCCAGCATTTT | CASSYSRYRRTGVGQPQHF
TRBJ2-1 | - | TRBV3-1 | - | TGTGCCGGCAACCAAGATAACATCCATGAGCAGTTCTTC | CAGNQDNIHEQFF
TRBJ2-3 | - | TRBV20-1 | - | TGCAGTGCTCCCGACACCACAGATACGCAGTATTTT | CSAPDTTDTQYF
TRBJ2-5 | - | TRBV14 | many | TGTGCCAGCAGCCAAGAAAGGGGTGCTGAGACCCAGTACTTC | CASSQERGAETQYF
TRBJ1-2 | TRBD1 | TRBV3-1 | - | TGTGCCAGCAGCCGGGGACAGGGGCGCGGCTACACCTTC | CASSRGQGRGYTF
TRBJ1-2 | - | TRBV20-1 | - | TGCAGTGCTAGAGTATCTTCTACGAGGACCTATGGCTACACCTTC | CSARVSSTRTYGYTF
TRBJ2-2 | - | TRBV20-1 | - | TGCAGTGCTGCCCGGGGTTCGAACACCGGGGGGCTGTTTTTT | CSAARGSNTGGLFF
TRBJ2-5 | - | TRBV18 | many | TGTGCCACCTCCCCTGGGAGCCAAGAGACCCAGTACTTC | CATSPGSQETQYF
TRBJ1-2 | - | TRBV6-5 | - | TGTGCCAGCAGTTACTCGAGGCCGTCCCCTTTTACCTATGGCTACACCTTC | CASSYSRPSPFTYGYTF
TRBJ2-1 | TRBD1 | TRBV18 | few | TGTGCCAGCTCACCATCGACAGGGGCAGGCAATGAGCAGTTCTTC | CASSPSTGAGNEQFF
TRBJ2-1 | TRBD2 | TRBV6-2/TRBV6-3 | - | TGTGCCAGCAGTCGCGGACTAGCGGGGGGCGGAGAGACCCAGTTCTTC | CASSRGLAGGGETQFF
TRBJ1-2 | - | TRBV20-1 | - | TGCAGTGCTAGGGGGTCCGGGACTGTGCCCTATGGCTACACCTTC | CSARGSGTVPYGYTF
TRBJ1-2 | - | TRBV10-3 | many | TGTGCCATCAGTGAGTCTAATCCCCGAAGCAACTATGGCTACACCTTC | CAISESNPRSNYGYTF
TRBJ2-3 | TRBD2 | TRBV20-1 | many | TGCAGTGCCGCTAGCGGGGGGGCTACAGATACGCAGTATTTT | CSAASGGATDTQYF
TRBJ1-1 | - | TRBV7-2 | few | TGTGCCAGCAGCGGACAGATTACGGGGACTGAAGCTTTCTTT | CASSGQITGTEAFF
TRBJ1-2 | TRBD1 | TRBV29-1 | many | TGCAGCGTGGGGGACAGGCGAAACTATGGCTACACCTTC | CSVGDRRNYGYTF
TRBJ1-1 | - | TRBV12-3/TRBV12-4 | - | TGTGCCAGCAGTGGAGCATCGGGACACCTCACTGAAGCTTTCTTT | CASSGASGHLTEAFF
TRBJ2-3 | TRBD2 | TRBV10-1 | many | TGCGCCAGCAGTGAGTCTCGCGGGGGAGATACGCAGTATTTT | CASSESRGGDTQYF
TRBJ2-1 | - | TRBV20-1 | once | TGCAGTGCCCCAGGGGGGTCCTACAATGAGCAGTTCTTC | CSAPGGSYNEQFF
TRBJ1-2 | - | TRBV18 | few | TGTGCCAGCTCAACTACAGCTACTAACTATGGCTACACCTTC | CASSTTATNYGYTF
TRBJ2-3 | TRBD2 | TRBV7-9 | few | TGTGCCAGCAGCTCGGTGCGGGGGGTTAAAGATACGCAGTATTTT | CASSSVRGVKDTQYF
TRBJ2-7 | - | TRBV4-2 | - | TGTGCCAGCAGCCAAGATAATGGAGGCGAGCAGTACTTC | CASSQDNGGEQYF
TRBJ1-1 | - | TRBV20-1 | many | TGCAGTGCTAGAGATCAACGGCTCCCCCAGAACACTGAAGCTTTCTTT | CSARDQRLPQNTEAFF
TRBJ2-7 | - | TRBV4-1 | - | TGCGCCAGCAGCCCTGCAGGACAGTCTGCCTACGAGCAGTACTTC | CASSPAGQSAYEQYF
TRBJ1-6 | - | TRBV20-1 | - | TGCAGTACTAGTCGACAGAGTGGTAATTCACCCCTCCACTTT | CSTSRQSGNSPLHF
TRBJ1-5 | - | TRBV9 | - | TGTGCCAGCAGCGTAGGCGGGATCAATCAGCCCCAGCATTTT | CASSVGGINQPQHF
TRBJ1-2 | - | TRBV27 | - | TGTGCCAGCAGCGGGGGTAACAGCAGGGCAATAAACTATGGCTACACCTTC | CASSGGNSRAINYGYTF
TRBJ2-7 | TRBD1 | TRBV19 | few | TGTGCCAGTAGTACGGGACAGGGGGCAGGTTACGAGCAGTACTTC | CASSTGQGAGYEQYF
TRBJ2-7 | - | TRBV5-8 | few | TGTGCCAGCAGCTTGAGAGGAACAGATCTATACTACGAGCAGTACTTC | CASSLRGTDLYYEQYF
TRBJ2-5 | TRBD1 | TRBV7-9 | many | TGTGCCAGCAGAATGACAGGGGGTCAAGAGACCCAGTACTTC | CASRMTGGQETQYF
TRBJ1-2 | - | TRBV20-1 | many | TGCAGTGCAGTAGACTGGGGTTCGAACTATGGCTACACCTTC | CSAVDWGSNYGYTF
TRBJ2-1 | - | TRBV12-3/TRBV12-4 | few | TGTGCCAGCAGTTTGAACGGGAATTGGGACAATGAGCAGTTCTTC | CASSLNGNWDNEQFF
TRBJ1-3 | - | TRBV7-2 | few | TGTGCCAGCAGCTTAGCGCCTTGGCAGGTCTCTGGAAACACCATATATTTT | CASSLAPWQVSGNTIYF
TRBJ1-2 | - | TRBV20-1 | many | TGCAGTGCCCGGGCTAGGGAGGATGCTAACTATGGCTACACCTTC | CSARAREDANYGYTF
TRBJ2-5 | - | TRBV7-2 | many | TGTGCCAGCAGCTTATCCTATGGGACCCAGTACTTC | CASSLSYGTQYF
TRBJ1-1 | TRBD1 | TRBV7-9 | - | TGTGCCAGCAGCCTCGGACGACAGGGGGATGCTGAAGCTTTCTTT | CASSLGRQGDAEAFF